These T cell receptor beta chains were read from a single sample in a study of blood T cells in healthy people across ages. TCRdb re-called the 5' RACE reads through MiXCR, storing one row per CDR3 protein. The sample lists 850,000 to 1,000,000 distinct CDR3 sequences; 51% were seen once. Sequencing used blood. The receptors derive from a woman in her sixties in good health. Each CDR3 is given with its conserved first and last residue. Each record gives: D gene, clone size, V gene, J gene, CDR3 protein, CDR3 DNA. D genes are given only for firm matches. Not every row has a clone size; where given, it reads once, few, many or a size class.

TRBD1,once,TRBV25-1,TRBJ2-3,CASSGGGADTQYF,TGTGCCAGCAGTGGAGGGGGCGCAGATACGCAGTATTTT
TRBD2,few,TRBV29-1,TRBJ2-7,CSVREFAHEQYF,TGCAGCGTGCGGGAGTTTGCCCACGAGCAGTACTTC
.,many,TRBV15,TRBJ1-2,CATSRYRSGERDGYTF,TGTGCCACCAGCAGATACCGCTCGGGGGAAAGGGACGGCTACACCTTC
.,.,TRBV7-9,TRBJ1-2,CASSLALSDSYGYTF,TGTGCCAGCAGCTTAGCGCTTTCGGACAGCTATGGCTACACCTTC
.,few,TRBV20-1,TRBJ2-3,CSGLTRVTADTQYF,TGCAGTGGACTGACGCGGGTAACTGCAGATACGCAGTATTTT
TRBD2,.,TRBV18,TRBJ2-7,CASSPVSGTSGYEQYF,TGTGCCAGCTCACCGGTTAGTGGGACTAGCGGCTACGAGCAGTACTTC
.,.,TRBV29-1,TRBJ2-6,CSVEDIPHIRSSGANVLTF,TGCAGCGTTGAAGATATACCTCATATACGGTCCTCTGGGGCCAACGTCCTGACTTTC
.,few,TRBV25-1,TRBJ2-3,CASSELTSRHTDTQYF,TGTGCCAGCAGTGAATTAACTAGCCGACACACAGATACGCAGTATTTT
TRBD2,.,TRBV5-4,TRBJ2-1,CASSLSPGLAGGPRDNEQFF,TGTGCCAGCAGCTTGTCCCCCGGACTAGCGGGAGGGCCTCGGGACAATGAGCAGTTCTTC
TRBD2,.,TRBV6-2/TRBV6-3,TRBJ2-1,CASSKLGGRAGDEQFF,TGTGCCAGCAGTAAGCTTGGTGGGAGGGCCGGAGATGAGCAGTTCTTC
.,few,TRBV15,TRBJ1-4,CATSRFGKDEKLFF,TGTGCCACCAGCAGATTCGGGAAAGATGAAAAACTGTTTTTT
TRBD2,few,TRBV27,TRBJ2-1,CASSPFLAGAYNEQFF,TGTGCCAGCAGTCCCTTTCTAGCGGGAGCCTACAATGAGCAGTTCTTC
.,.,TRBV20-1,TRBJ2-7,CSARDRTTEQYF,TGCAGTGCTAGAGATCGAACTACCGAGCAGTACTTC
TRBD1,.,TRBV2,TRBJ2-7,CASRPVGDRAYEQYF,TGTGCCAGCAGGCCCGTTGGGGACAGGGCCTACGAGCAGTACTTC
.,few,TRBV7-2,TRBJ2-7,CASSSPESRAVRGGEQYF,TGTGCCAGCAGCTCACCAGAATCCCGGGCTGTCCGCGGCGGCGAGCAGTACTTC
.,.,TRBV5-8,TRBJ1-5,CASSLMQGHKRNQPQHF,TGTGCCAGCAGCCTGATGCAGGGACACAAACGCAATCAGCCCCAGCATTTT
.,.,TRBV20-1,TRBJ2-3,CSPRGPDTQYF,TGCAGTCCCCGGGGCCCAGATACGCAGTATTTT
.,.,TRBV25-1,TRBJ2-7,CASSESYRPNEQYF,TGTGCCAGCAGTGAAAGCTACAGGCCCAACGAGCAGTACTTC
.,.,TRBV6-5,TRBJ2-3,CASTRTYTDTQYF,TGTGCCAGCACCAGGACCTACACAGATACGCAGTATTTT
TRBD1,few,TRBV7-9,TRBJ2-3,CASSLEWDREKTDTQYF,TGTGCCAGCAGCTTAGAGTGGGACAGGGAGAAGACAGATACGCAGTATTTT
TRBD1,.,TRBV29-1,TRBJ1-1,CSVQQAWTGQEAFF,TGCAGCGTCCAACAAGCTTGGACAGGCCAGGAAGCTTTCTTT
.,few,TRBV12-3/TRBV12-4,TRBJ2-7,CASSHTTYEQYF,TGTGCCAGCAGTCACACCACCTACGAGCAGTACTTC
TRBD1,.,TRBV10-3,TRBJ1-1,CAISRDRWGTEAFF,TGTGCCATCAGCCGGGACAGGTGGGGGACTGAAGCTTTCTTT
.,.,TRBV4-1,TRBJ1-1,CASSHGFEAFF,TGCGCCAGCAGCCACGGATTTGAAGCTTTCTTT
TRBD1,few,TRBV15,TRBJ1-2,CATSTNRRGQPVLYGYTF,TGTGCCACCAGCACTAATAGAAGGGGACAGCCGGTTCTCTATGGCTACACCTTC
.,.,TRBV7-3,TRBJ2-5,CASSLTVEETQYF,TGTGCCAGCAGCTTAACGGTCGAAGAGACCCAGTACTTC
TRBD1,.,TRBV5-1,TRBJ2-7,CASSSTGDYEQYF,TGCGCCAGCAGCTCAACAGGGGACTACGAGCAGTACTTC
.,.,TRBV20-1,TRBJ2-7,CSALRDSYYEQYF,TGCAGTGCTCTCCGGGACTCCTACTACGAGCAGTACTTC
.,.,TRBV5-1,TRBJ1-2,CASSLEGLAEVGYTF,TGCGCCAGCAGCTTGGAGGGGCTCGCTGAGGTTGGCTACACCTTC
.,few,TRBV20-1,TRBJ2-4,CSASRAEQYF,TGCAGTGCTAGTCGGGCTGAGCAGTACTTC
.,few,TRBV5-5,TRBJ2-7,CASSLGQNNEQYF,TGTGCCAGCAGCTTGGGACAGAACAATGAGCAGTACTTC
TRBD1,few,TRBV25-1,TRBJ1-6,CASSDTGQGDSPLHF,TGTGCCAGCAGTGATACGGGACAGGGAGATTCACCCCTCCACTTT
.,.,TRBV6-5,TRBJ2-3,CASSYGGPQDTQYF,TGTGCCAGCAGTTACGGGGGGCCCCAAGATACGCAGTATTTT
TRBD2,.,TRBV10-3,TRBJ2-1,CAIRTTSGTYNEQFF,TGTGCCATCAGGACGACTAGCGGGACTTACAATGAGCAGTTCTTC
.,.,TRBV27,TRBJ2-7,CASSLRRSYYEQYF,TGTGCCAGCAGTTTAAGGAGGAGCTACTACGAGCAGTACTTC
.,.,TRBV12-3/TRBV12-4,TRBJ1-2,CASGGAGYTF,TGTGCCAGCGGGGGGGCCGGCTACACCTTC
.,few,TRBV7-2,TRBJ2-7,CASSATQGPYEQYF,TGTGCCAGCAGCGCGACTCAGGGTCCCTACGAGCAGTACTTC
TRBD1,few,TRBV20-1,TRBJ1-1,CRTYSRGGAEAFF,TGCAGGACGTATTCCAGGGGGGGAGCTGAAGCTTTCTTT
TRBD2,.,TRBV7-2,TRBJ2-3,CASSAGLAGFDTQYF,TGTGCCAGCAGCGCGGGACTAGCGGGATTTGATACGCAGTATTTT
.,.,TRBV29-1,TRBJ1-5,CSVRNADADQPQHF,TGCAGCGTCAGAAACGCCGACGCCGATCAGCCCCAGCATTTT
TRBD1,many,TRBV2,TRBJ2-5,CASRADRGGETQYF,TGTGCCAGCAGAGCGGACAGGGGAGGCGAGACCCAGTACTTC
TRBD2,.,TRBV20-1,TRBJ2-1,CSVTRTSGSRSEQFF,TGCAGTGTTACCCGAACTAGCGGGAGTAGGAGTGAGCAGTTCTTC
.,.,TRBV3-1,TRBJ2-1,CASSQGVGTLRNEQFF,TGTGCCAGCAGCCAAGGTGTTGGGACATTAAGAAATGAGCAGTTCTTC
TRBD1,.,TRBV13,TRBJ2-7,CASAINRGLYEQYF,TGTGCCAGCGCGATCAACAGGGGGCTCTACGAGCAGTACTTC
.,.,TRBV7-2,TRBJ1-1,CASSVALTGEAFF,TGTGCTAGCAGCGTAGCGCTAACCGGTGAAGCTTTCTTT
.,few,TRBV5-1,TRBJ2-5,CASSLEGGRETQYF,TGTGCCAGCAGTTTAGAGGGGGGCAGGGAGACCCAGTACTTC
TRBD2,many,TRBV7-2,TRBJ2-3,CASSLRGPAGRGTDTQYF,TGTGCCAGCAGCTTAAGGGGTCCAGCGGGACGAGGAACAGATACGCAGTATTTT
.,.,TRBV7-2,TRBJ2-7,CASSFRGAYYEQYF,TGTGCCAGCAGCTTCCGCGGGGCATACTACGAGCAGTACTTC
.,.,TRBV28,TRBJ2-1,CASSLRGTEQFF,TGTGCCAGCAGTTTACGGGGAACTGAGCAGTTCTTC
.,.,TRBV7-2,TRBJ2-7,CASSLRMGKIVSYEQYF,TGTGCCAGCAGCTTACGGATGGGAAAGATCGTTTCCTACGAGCAGTACTTC
.,.,TRBV5-1,TRBJ2-1,CASSMTTRRQWNEQFF,TGCGCCAGCAGCATGACGACTAGACGTCAATGGAATGAGCAGTTCTTC
TRBD2,.,TRBV7-8,TRBJ2-1,CASRLGLAGGDLVPDEQFF,TGTGCCAGCAGACTCGGACTAGCGGGAGGGGATCTAGTGCCCGATGAGCAGTTCTTC
.,.,TRBV29-1,TRBJ2-7,CSVETGGSYNKQYF,TGCAGCGTTGAAACCGGGGGCTCCTACAATAAGCAGTACTTC
.,.,TRBV6-1,TRBJ1-6,CASSEDRDSPLHF,TGTGCCAGCAGTGAAGACAGGGATTCACCCCTCCACTTT